This TCR beta chain came from a study of Ad26.COV2.S vaccination and SARS-CoV-2 variants. Profiling relied on immunoSEQ multiplex PCR, and the TCRdb table lists in-frame clones only, not all of them. The sample carries more than 400,000 clones, 92% recorded once. Treatment reported: 15 to 20 received Ad26.COV2.S at low or high dose, single or two shots; roughly 5 received placebo; per-sample allocation not given. Sampling was done on day 63 after the first vaccine or placebo injection. Expression of Wuhan-strain SARS-CoV-2 spike came from the Ad26 vector that formed the vaccine. Germline CDR1 reads SEHNR; CDR2 reads FQNEAQ (reference sequence). CDR3 length equals 17 residues. Losses at the gene ends were 8 bases for V and 5 bases for J; bases not matched to a gene: 19. Study-wide results and limits: The analyses of TCR breadth and depth may have understated the size of total T cell responses. Post-vaccination breadth of spike-specific CD8+ and CD4+ T cell responses was reportedly substantial.

Worth noting for this clone: Its matching antigen is unknown.

The material was peripheral blood, obtained in a trial of Ad26.COV2.S vaccine versus placebo. This clonotype was obtained from a person aged 18-65 years who received the Ad26.COV2.S COVID-19 vaccine or a placebo. The chain combines TRBV7-9 with TRBJ1-2, with 8 nucleotides matching TRBD1. The CDR3 spells CASLSRGQASILYGYTF. The CDR3 DNA reads as TGTGCCAGCCTCAGCCGGGGACAGGCGTCGATTCTTTATGGCTACACCTTC.